Reported below is one T cell receptor beta chain. Its antigen is currently unknown. This entry belongs to a study of PD-L1 blockade in urothelial cancer. For the study at large: Per blood sample, T cells had a median of roughly 150,000.

Assay used: immunoSEQ multiplex PCR; TCRdb lists only in-frame clones, some missing. The table includes approximately 93,000 clones, 83% detected once. Indicated time point: peripheral blood 6 weeks after treatment start. Study-wide findings and caveats: Below-median pretreatment blood TCR clonality predicted better survival.

V shed 3 bases, J shed 5 bases, and the junction held 5 bases outside the gene matches. CDR1 is SGHAT and CDR2 is FQDESV in the germline V gene (reference sequence). The CDR3 is 14 amino acids. This material consisted of PBMCs, taken around atezolizumab (anti-PD-L1) treatment. The receptor comes from a man between 65 and 79 years old with urothelial cancer. The chain combines TRBV11-1 with TRBJ2-3, with 7 bases identical to TRBD1. The CDR3 DNA follows: TGTGCCAGCAGCTTGACAGGGTGGAAAGATACGCAGTATTTT. Translated, it gives CASSLTGWKDTQYF.